This T cell receptor (beta chain) came from a study of blood T cell repertoires in COVID-19. The wider study: The United States, Italy and Spain were the sources of the acute and convalescent COVID-19 samples. The cDNA or gDNA used as material had been derived from T cells, B-cell-depleted T cells, or PBMCs.

Germline V gene data show CDR1 as MDHEN and CDR2 as SYDVKM. This CDR3 region has 14 residues. Trimming stripped 6 bases from V and 1 base from J, with 12 bases between. Original methodology: Amplified reference gene primers provided the basis for estimating nucleated cell counts. Assay: immunoSEQ multiplex PCR; the TCRdb copy retains only in-frame clones and omits some. That table furnishes V, J and clone size, whereas the DNA furnished D and trimming. The sample has more than 80,000 clones; around 90% are singletons. V is TRBV28 and J is TRBJ1-1, with D possibly matching TRBD1 (6 bases). This TCR derives from a middle-aged man with acute or convalescent COVID-19. The specimen was peripheral blood. The CDR3 reads CASSPGQSNTEAFF. DNA of the CDR3: TGTGCCAGCAGCCCGGGACAATCGAACACTGAAGCTTTCTTT.